This T cell receptor (beta chain) was recovered during a study of cytomegalovirus exposure and HLA in healthy donors. Study findings and constraints: A likely sequencing artifact accounted for one observed cluster of highly shared sequence variants. Researchers had no immune exposure information except CMV serostatus available.

A remark on this clone: Its antigen remains unknown.

PCR primers comprised 60 Vbeta and 13 Jbeta primers. Original methodology: An analysis that came later counted some 81 million unique TCR beta chains, approximately 10 million shared. TCRdb keeps only in-frame clones here, not all; method: immunoSEQ multiplex PCR. V and J calls and clone size follow that table, whereas D and trimming were derived from the DNA. The repertoire holds roughly 200,000 clones, with 75% as singletons. The CDR3 spans 14 residues. J lost 2 bases, V lost 7 bases, and 6 bases had no gene match. Germline V gives CDR1 SEHNR, CDR2 FQNEAQ (reference sequence). The clonotype was recovered from a male donor in good health and CMV-seronegative. V and J are TRBV7-9 and TRBJ1-1, with 8 bases identical to TRBD1. Material: PBMCs. The CDR3 DNA sequence: TGTGCCAGCAATTACAGGGGGGCAAACACTGAAGCTTTCTTT. Residues: CASNYRGANTEAFF.